This T cell receptor (beta chain) was observed in a study of T cells in Graves' hyperthyroidism and ophthalmopathy. Study results and limitations: Most thyroid-expanded clonotypes above 0.001 were also found in blood. Ophthalmopathy got predicted by the model a median roughly six months before its onset.

Lactation, pregnancy, other autoimmune disease or uncontrolled infection led to exclusion of patients. Diagnosis rested on symptoms, serum thyroxine and TRAb, thyroid ultrasound, and orbital computed tomography. This CDR3 region has 12 residues. The V gene end was trimmed by 7 bases and the J gene end by 1 base; junction bases not matched to a gene: 1. The germline gives CDR1 SGHAT, CDR2 FQNNGV. This clonotype was detected ten times or more. Antigen specificity is unknown. What was amplified from RNA transcripts were TCR beta CDR3 regions. First-round RT-PCR of the TCR CDR3 relied on the HTBI primer set. TCRdb itself ran the multiplex PCR reads through MiXCR, one entry per CDR3 protein. The table includes approximately 380,000 distinct CDR3 sequences, around 20% detected once.

The receptor's source is a man aged 18 to 30 with Graves' ophthalmopathy. The sequencing sample was made of blood. The chain couples TRBV11-2 to TRBJ2-7, with 7 bases identical to TRBD1. Here the CDR3 DNA reads TGTGCCAGCATGGGACAGTCCTACGAGCAGTACTTC. Its protein is CASMGQSYEQYF. Full variable domain (missing parts from reference TRBV11-2 and TRBJ2-7): EAGVAQSPRYKIIEKRQSVAFWCNPISGHATLYWYQQILGQGPKLLIQFQNNGVVDDSQLPKDRFSAERLKGVDSTLKIQPAKLEDSAVYLCASMGQSYEQYFGPGTRLTVT.